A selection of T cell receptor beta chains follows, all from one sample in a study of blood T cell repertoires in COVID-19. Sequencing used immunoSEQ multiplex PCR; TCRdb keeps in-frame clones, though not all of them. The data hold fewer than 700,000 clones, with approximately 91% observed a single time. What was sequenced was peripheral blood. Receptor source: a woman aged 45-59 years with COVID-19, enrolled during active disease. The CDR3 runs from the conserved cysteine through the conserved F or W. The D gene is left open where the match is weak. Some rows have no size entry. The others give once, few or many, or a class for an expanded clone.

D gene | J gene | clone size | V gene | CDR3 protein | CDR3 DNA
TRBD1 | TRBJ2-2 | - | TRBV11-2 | CASSTRQGSTGELFF | TGTGCCAGCAGCACACGACAGGGAAGCACCGGGGAGCTGTTTTTT
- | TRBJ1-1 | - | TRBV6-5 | CASSSQVLGTEAFF | TGTGCCAGCAGTTCACAGGTTCTCGGCACTGAAGCTTTCTTT
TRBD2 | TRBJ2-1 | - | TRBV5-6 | CASSLSLAGGPASYNEQFF | TGTGCCAGCAGCTTGTCTCTAGCGGGGGGTCCCGCCTCCTACAATGAGCAGTTCTTC
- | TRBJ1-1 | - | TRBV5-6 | CASSVQMNTEAFF | TGTGCCAGCAGCGTACAGATGAACACTGAAGCTTTCTTT
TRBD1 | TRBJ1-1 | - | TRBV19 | CASMGAGTGTNTEAFF | TGTGCCAGTATGGGGGCCGGGACAGGGACGAACACTGAAGCTTTCTTT
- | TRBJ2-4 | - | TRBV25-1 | CASTGQSQGAKNIQYF | TGTGCCAGCACCGGACAGTCCCAAGGGGCCAAAAACATTCAGTACTTC
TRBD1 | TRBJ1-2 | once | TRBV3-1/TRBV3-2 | CASSQARGNYGYTF | TGTGCCAGCAGCCAAGCCAGGGGGAACTATGGCTACACCTTC
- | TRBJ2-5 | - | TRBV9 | CASSTLNGETQYF | TGTGCCAGCAGCACCCTCAACGGTGAGACCCAGTACTTC
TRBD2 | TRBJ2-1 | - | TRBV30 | CASTTGGSYNEQFF | TGTGCCTCGACGACGGGGGGTTCCTACAATGAGCAGTTCTTC
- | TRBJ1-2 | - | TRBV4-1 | CASSPMAGIYGYTF | TGCGCCAGCAGCCCTATGGCGGGGATTTATGGCTACACCTTC
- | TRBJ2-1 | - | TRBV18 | CASSPANYNEQFF | TGTGCCAGCTCACCGGCCAACTACAATGAGCAGTTCTTC
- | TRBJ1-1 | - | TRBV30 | CAWSGGRNTEAFF | TGTGCCTGGAGTGGGGGCAGGAACACTGAAGCTTTCTTT
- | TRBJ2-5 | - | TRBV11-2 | CASSPDYRGETQYF | TGTGCCAGCAGCCCGGACTACCGGGGGGAGACCCAGTACTTC
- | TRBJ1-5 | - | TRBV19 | CASSQQGLGQPQHF | TGTGCCAGTAGTCAGCAGGGGTTGGGTCAGCCCCAGCATTTT
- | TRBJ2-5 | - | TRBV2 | CASSGPLASQETQYF | TGTGCCAGCAGTGGGCCCCTAGCGTCCCAAGAGACCCAGTACTTC
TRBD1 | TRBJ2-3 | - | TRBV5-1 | CASSLEGTGVDTQYF | TGCGCCAGCAGCTTGGAGGGGACAGGGGTAGATACGCAGTATTTT
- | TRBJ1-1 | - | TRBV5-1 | CASSPGEGGGTEAFF | TGCGCCAGCAGCCCGGGGGAAGGGGGAGGGACTGAAGCTTTCTTT
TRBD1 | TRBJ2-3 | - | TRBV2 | CASSPGQGDTQYF | TGTGCCAGCAGTCCGGGACAGGGTGATACGCAGTATTTT
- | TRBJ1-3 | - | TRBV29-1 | CSAADRSGNTIYF | TGCAGCGCCGCGGATAGGTCTGGAAACACCATATATTTT
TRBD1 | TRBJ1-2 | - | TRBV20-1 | CSASTPPPDRGHGYTF | TGCAGTGCTAGTACACCCCCGCCCGACAGGGGGCATGGCTACACCTTC
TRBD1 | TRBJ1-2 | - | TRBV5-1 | CASSPTGDNYGYTF | TGCGCCAGCAGTCCCACAGGGGATAACTATGGCTACACCTTC
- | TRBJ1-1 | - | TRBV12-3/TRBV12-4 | CASSLGGRIAFF | TGTGCCAGCAGTTTGGGGGGGAGGATAGCTTTCTTT
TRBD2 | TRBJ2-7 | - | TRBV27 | CASSLRRSGASINEQYF | TGTGCCAGCAGTTTACGACGCAGCGGGGCGTCGATCAACGAGCAGTACTTC
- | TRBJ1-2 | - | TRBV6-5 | CASSTGIANYGYTF | TGTGCCAGCAGTACAGGGATCGCTAACTATGGCTACACCTTC
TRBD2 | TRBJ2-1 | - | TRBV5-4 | CASSLSGGPYNEQFF | TGTGCCAGCAGCTTGAGCGGGGGTCCCTACAATGAGCAGTTCTTC
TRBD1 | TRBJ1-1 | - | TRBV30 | CAWSRGQGKTEAFF | TGTGCCTGGAGCCGGGGACAGGGTAAGACTGAAGCTTTCTTT
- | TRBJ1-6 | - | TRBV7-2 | CASSLAPPEGNSPLHF | TGTGCCAGCAGCTTAGCACCCCCCGAGGGTAATTCACCCCTCCACTTT
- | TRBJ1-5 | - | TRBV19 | CASSINTNLLGTDQPQHF | TGTGCCAGTAGTATAAATACTAATCTGTTGGGGACTGATCAGCCCCAGCATTTT
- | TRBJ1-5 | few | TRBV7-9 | CASSLAEGPQHF | TGTGCCAGCAGCTTAGCAGAGGGGCCCCAGCATTTT
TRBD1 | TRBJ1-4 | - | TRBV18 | CASSAGTGAQSNEKLFF | TGTGCCAGCTCGGCCGGGACAGGGGCTCAGTCTAATGAAAAACTGTTTTTT
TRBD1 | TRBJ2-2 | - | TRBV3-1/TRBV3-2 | CASSRQGDTGELFF | TGTGCCAGCAGCCGACAGGGGGACACCGGGGAGCTGTTTTTT
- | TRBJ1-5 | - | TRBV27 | CASSFSSGDQPQHF | TGTGCCAGCAGTTTCAGCTCAGGGGACCAGCCCCAGCATTTT
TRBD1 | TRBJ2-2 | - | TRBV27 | CASSTKTGSGELFF | TGTGCCAGCAGTACCAAGACAGGGTCCGGGGAGCTGTTTTTT
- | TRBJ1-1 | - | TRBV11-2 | CASSFNRGRTEAFF | TGTGCCAGCAGCTTCAATCGGGGTAGGACTGAAGCTTTCTTT
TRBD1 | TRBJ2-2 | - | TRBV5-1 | CASSWGRDREENTGELFF | TGCGCCAGCAGCTGGGGCCGGGACAGGGAAGAGAACACCGGGGAGCTGTTTTTT
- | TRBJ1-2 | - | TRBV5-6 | CASAPRTAPMSYTF | TGTGCCAGCGCACCGCGGACAGCCCCAATGAGCTACACCTTC
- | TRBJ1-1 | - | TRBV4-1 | CASRRTGTGFMNTEAFF | TGCGCCAGCAGGCGGACGGGAACAGGGTTTATGAACACTGAAGCTTTCTTT
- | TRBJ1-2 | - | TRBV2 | CASSEAEMDYGYTF | TGTGCCAGCAGTGAAGCCGAGATGGACTATGGCTACACCTTC
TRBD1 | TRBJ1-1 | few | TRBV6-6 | CASGDRRGTEAFF | TGTGCCAGCGGGGACAGGCGGGGGACTGAAGCTTTCTTT
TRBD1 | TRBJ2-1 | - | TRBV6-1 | CASSEALGQSPVGQFF | TGTGCCAGCAGTGAAGCTTTGGGACAGTCGCCGGTAGGGCAGTTCTTC
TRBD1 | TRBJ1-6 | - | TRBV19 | CASSPPTGGSSPLHF | TGTGCCAGTAGTCCCCCGACAGGGGGATCTTCACCCCTCCACTTT
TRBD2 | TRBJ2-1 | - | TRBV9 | CASSVVGGGPYNEQFF | TGTGCCAGCAGCGTAGTTGGCGGGGGGCCTTACAATGAGCAGTTCTTC
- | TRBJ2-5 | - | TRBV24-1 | CATRGQGVETQYF | TGTGCCACCAGGGGGCAGGGCGTAGAGACCCAGTACTTC
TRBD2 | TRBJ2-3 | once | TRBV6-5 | CASSYSPSGGTDTQYF | TGTGCCAGCAGTTACTCCCCTAGCGGAGGCACAGATACGCAGTATTTT
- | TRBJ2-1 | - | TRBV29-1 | CSVLPLGIPEQFF | TGCAGCGTCCTTCCCCTCGGGATCCCTGAGCAGTTCTTC
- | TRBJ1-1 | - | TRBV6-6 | CASSYSLSEGVTEAFF | TGTGCCAGCAGTTACTCCCTCTCAGAAGGGGTCACTGAAGCTTTCTTT
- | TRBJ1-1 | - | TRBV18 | CASSRAVLNTEAFF | TGTGCCAGCTCACGGGCAGTATTGAACACTGAAGCTTTCTTT
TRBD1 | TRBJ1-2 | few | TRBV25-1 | CASSESRTGGALGYTF | TGTGCCAGCAGTGAATCTCGGACAGGGGGCGCCTTGGGGTACACCTTC
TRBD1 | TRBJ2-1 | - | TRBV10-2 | CASSETGAPSYNEQFF | TGCGCCAGCAGTGAGACAGGGGCCCCTTCCTACAATGAGCAGTTCTTC